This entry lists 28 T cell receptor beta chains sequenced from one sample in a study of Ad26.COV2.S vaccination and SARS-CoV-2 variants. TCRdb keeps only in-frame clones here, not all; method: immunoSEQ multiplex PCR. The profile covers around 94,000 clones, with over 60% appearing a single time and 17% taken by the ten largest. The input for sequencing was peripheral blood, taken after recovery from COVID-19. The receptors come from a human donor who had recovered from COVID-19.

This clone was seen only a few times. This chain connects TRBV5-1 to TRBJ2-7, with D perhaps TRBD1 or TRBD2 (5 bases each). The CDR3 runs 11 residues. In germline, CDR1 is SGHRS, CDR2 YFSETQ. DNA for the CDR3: TGCGAACCGGGACGGTTATACGAGCAGTACTTC. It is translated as CEPGRLYEQYF. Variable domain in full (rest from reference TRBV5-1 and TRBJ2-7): KAGVTQTPRYLIKTRGQQVTLSCSPISGHRSVSWYQQTPGQGLQFLFEYFSETQRNKGNFPGRFSGRQFSNSRSEMNVSTLELGDSALYLCEPGRLYEQYFGPGTRLTVT.

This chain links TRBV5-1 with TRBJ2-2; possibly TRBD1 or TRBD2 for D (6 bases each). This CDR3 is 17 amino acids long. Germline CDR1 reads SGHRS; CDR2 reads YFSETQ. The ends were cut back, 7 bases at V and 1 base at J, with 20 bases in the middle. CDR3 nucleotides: TGCGCCAGCCGTACGGGGGCGACAGACCTGAACACCGGGGAGCTGTTTTTT. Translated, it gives CASRTGATDLNTGELFF.

The CDR3 bases are TGCGCCAGCAGCTTGGGGGACGGGAGCACTGAAGCTTTCTTT. This codes for CASSLGDGSTEAFF. The genes are TRBV5-1 and TRBJ1-1, with TRBD1 as a possible D gene (5 bases). V lost 0 bases and J 4 bases, leaving 10 bases between the germline ends. The CDR3 is 14 amino acids. Germline V gives CDR1 SGHRS, CDR2 YFSETQ. Combining the CDR3 with reference TRBV5-1 and TRBJ1-1 gives the whole variable domain KAGVTQTPRYLIKTRGQQVTLSCSPISGHRSVSWYQQTPGQGLQFLFEYFSETQRNKGNFPGRFSGRQFSNSRSEMNVSTLELGDSALYLCASSLGDGSTEAFFGQGTRLTVV.

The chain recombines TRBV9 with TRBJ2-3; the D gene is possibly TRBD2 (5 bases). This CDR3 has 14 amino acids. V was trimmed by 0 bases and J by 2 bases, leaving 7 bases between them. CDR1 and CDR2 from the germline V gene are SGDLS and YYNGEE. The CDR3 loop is CASSVALATDTQYF. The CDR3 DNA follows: TGTGCCAGCAGCGTAGCTCTAGCCACAGATACGCAGTATTTT.

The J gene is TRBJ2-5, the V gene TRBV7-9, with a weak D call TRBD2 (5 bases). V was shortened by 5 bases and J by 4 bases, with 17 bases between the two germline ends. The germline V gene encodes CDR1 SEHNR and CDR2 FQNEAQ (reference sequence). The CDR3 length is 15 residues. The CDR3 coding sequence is TGTGCCAGCAGCCCGGGTCTCGGGGAAAGAGAGACCCAGTACTTC. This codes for CASSPGLGERETQYF.

This CDR3 is CASSLGSGNTEAFF. CDR3 in DNA: TGTGCCAGCAGCTTGGGGAGTGGGAACACTGAAGCTTTCTTT. V and J are TRBV7-2 and TRBJ1-1; no definite D call. The CDR3 is 14 amino acids. Germline CDR1 SGHTA, CDR2 FQGNSA. Deletions cut 3 bases from V and 1 base from J, with 9 bases between.

For the CDR3, the DNA is TGTGCCAGCAGTCGTGGCGTAGAGACCCAGTACTTC. Protein sequence: CASSRGVETQYF. This rearrangement joins TRBV2 to TRBJ2-5; D ambiguous. V lost 5 bases, J lost 4 bases, and 8 bases lay in between. Germline V CDR1 and CDR2: SNHLY, FYNNEI. The length of the CDR3 is 12 residues. Full variable domain (remainder filled in from reference TRBV2 and TRBJ2-5): EPEVTQTPSHQVTQMGQEVILRCVPISNHLYFYWYRQILGQKVEFLVSFYNNEISEKSEIFDDQFSVERPDGSNFTLKIRSTKLEDSAMYFCASSRGVETQYFGPGTRLLVL.

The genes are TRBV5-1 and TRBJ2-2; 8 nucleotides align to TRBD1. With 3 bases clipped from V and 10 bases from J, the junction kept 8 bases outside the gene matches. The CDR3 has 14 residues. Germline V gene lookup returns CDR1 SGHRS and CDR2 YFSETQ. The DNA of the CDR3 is TGCGCCAGCAGCTCAGCAGGGGGCTATCAGGAGCTGTTTTTT. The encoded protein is CASSSAGGYQELFF.

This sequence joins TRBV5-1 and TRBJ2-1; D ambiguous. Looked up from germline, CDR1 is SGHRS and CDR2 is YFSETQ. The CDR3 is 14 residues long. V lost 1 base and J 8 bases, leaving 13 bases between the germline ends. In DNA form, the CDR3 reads TGCGCCAGCAGCTTGCCAGGTGGGATCTATGAGCAGTTCTTC. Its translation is CASSLPGGIYEQFF.

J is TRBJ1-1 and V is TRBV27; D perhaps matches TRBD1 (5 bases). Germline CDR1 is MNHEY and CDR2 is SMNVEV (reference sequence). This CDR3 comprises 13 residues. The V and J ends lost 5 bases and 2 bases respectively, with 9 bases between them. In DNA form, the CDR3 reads TGTGCCAGCAGTCTTGACAGTAACACTGAAGCTTTCTTT. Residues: CASSLDSNTEAFF.

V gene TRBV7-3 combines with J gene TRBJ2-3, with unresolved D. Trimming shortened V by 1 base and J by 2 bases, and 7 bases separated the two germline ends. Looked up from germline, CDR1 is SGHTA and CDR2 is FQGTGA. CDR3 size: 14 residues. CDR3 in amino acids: CASSLSGNTDTQYF. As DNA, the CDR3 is TGTGCCAGCAGCTTAAGCGGAAACACAGATACGCAGTATTTT.

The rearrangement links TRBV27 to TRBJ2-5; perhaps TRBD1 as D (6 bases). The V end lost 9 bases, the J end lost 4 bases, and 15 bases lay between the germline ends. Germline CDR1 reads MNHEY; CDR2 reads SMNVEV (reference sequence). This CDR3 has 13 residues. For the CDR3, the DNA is TGTGCCAGTCGACAGGTCCGTTCAGAGACCCAGTACTTC. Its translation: CASRQVRSETQYF.

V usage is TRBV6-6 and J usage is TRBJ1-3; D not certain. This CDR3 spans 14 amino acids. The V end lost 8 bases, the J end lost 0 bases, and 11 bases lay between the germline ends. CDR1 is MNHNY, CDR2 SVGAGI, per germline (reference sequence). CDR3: CASALDSSGNTIYF. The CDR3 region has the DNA TGTGCCAGCGCGTTGGATAGCTCTGGAAACACCATATATTTT.

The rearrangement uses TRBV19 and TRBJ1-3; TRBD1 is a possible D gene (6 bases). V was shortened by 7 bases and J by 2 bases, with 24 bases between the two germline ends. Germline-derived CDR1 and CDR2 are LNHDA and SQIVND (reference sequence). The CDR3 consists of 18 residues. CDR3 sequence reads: CASTRDRIKSGAGNTIYF. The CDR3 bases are TGTGCCAGTACCCGAGACAGGATCAAGTCTGGCGCTGGAAACACCATATATTTT.

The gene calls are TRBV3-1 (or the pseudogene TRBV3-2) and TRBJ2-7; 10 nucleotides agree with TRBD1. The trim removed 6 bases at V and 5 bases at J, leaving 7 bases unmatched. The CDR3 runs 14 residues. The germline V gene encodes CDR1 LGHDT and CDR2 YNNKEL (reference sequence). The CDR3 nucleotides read TGTGCCAGCAGTCAGTCGGGGACAGGGGACGAGCAGTACTTC. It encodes CASSQSGTGDEQYF.

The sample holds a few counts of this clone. For the CDR3, the DNA is TGTGCCAGCAGCGACAGCGCAACTAATGAAAAACTGTTTTTT. Translating it yields CASSDSATNEKLFF. This chain connects TRBV28 to TRBJ1-4; TRBD1 might be the D (5 bases). The ends were cut back, 6 bases at V and 0 bases at J, with 8 bases in the middle. Germline lookup yields CDR1 MDHEN and CDR2 SYDVKM. The CDR3 is made up of 14 amino acids.

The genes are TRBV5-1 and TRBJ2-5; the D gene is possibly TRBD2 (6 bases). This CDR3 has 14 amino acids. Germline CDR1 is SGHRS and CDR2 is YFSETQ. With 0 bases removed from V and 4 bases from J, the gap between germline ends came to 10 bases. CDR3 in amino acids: CASSLVGGTETQYF. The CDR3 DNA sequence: TGCGCCAGCAGCTTGGTTGGAGGGACAGAGACCCAGTACTTC.

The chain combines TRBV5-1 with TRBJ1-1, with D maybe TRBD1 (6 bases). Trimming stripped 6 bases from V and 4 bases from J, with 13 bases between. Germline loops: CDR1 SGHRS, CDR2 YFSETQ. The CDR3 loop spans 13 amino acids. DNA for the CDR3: TGCGCCAGCAACCGGGACACAGGCACTGAAGCTTTCTTT. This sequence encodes CASNRDTGTEAFF.

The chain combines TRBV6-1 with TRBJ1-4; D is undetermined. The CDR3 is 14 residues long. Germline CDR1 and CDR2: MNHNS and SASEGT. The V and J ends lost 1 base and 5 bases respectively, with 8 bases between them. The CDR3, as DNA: TGTGCCAGCAGTGAAGGGAACGACAATGAAAAACTGTTTTTT. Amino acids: CASSEGNDNEKLFF.

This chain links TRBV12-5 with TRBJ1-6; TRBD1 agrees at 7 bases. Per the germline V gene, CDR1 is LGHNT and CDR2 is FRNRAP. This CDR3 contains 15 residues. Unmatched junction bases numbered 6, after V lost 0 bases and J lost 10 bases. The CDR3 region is CASGLVRGGGSPLHF. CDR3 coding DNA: TGTGCTAGTGGTTTGGTACGAGGGGGCGGGTCACCCCTCCACTTT.

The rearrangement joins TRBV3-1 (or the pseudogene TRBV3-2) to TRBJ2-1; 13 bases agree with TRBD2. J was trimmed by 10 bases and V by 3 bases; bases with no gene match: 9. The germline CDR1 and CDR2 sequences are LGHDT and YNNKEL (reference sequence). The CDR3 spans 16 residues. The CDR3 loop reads CASSHLLAGGLQEQFF. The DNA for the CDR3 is TGTGCCAGCAGCCACCTACTAGCGGGGGGGCTGCAGGAGCAGTTCTTC.

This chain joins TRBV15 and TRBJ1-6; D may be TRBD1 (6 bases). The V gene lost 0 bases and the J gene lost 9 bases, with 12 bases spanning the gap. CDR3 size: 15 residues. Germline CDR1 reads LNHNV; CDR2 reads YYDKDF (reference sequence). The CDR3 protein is CATSREGGRVSPLHF. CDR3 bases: TGTGCCACCAGCAGAGAAGGGGGTCGGGTTTCACCCCTCCACTTT.

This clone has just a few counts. CDR3 sequence: CASSSGGDREQFF. The CDR3 bases are TGTGCCAGCAGCAGTGGGGGCGACCGTGAGCAGTTCTTC. The chain uses TRBV6-5 and TRBJ2-1; D is possibly TRBD1 (6 bases). Trimming pared 6 bases from V and 9 bases from J, leaving 15 bases between. Per the germline V gene, CDR1 is MNHEY and CDR2 is SVGAGI. CDR3 length equals 13 residues.

CDR3 nucleotide sequence: TGTGCCAGCAGCCCAGGGGGGACTAGTTCTGAGCAGTTCTTC. This sequence encodes CASSPGGTSSEQFF. The rearrangement links TRBV7-2 to TRBJ2-1; D is possibly TRBD2 (8 bases). With 5 bases removed from V and 9 bases from J, the gap between germline ends came to 17 bases. The germline V gene has CDR1 SGHTA and CDR2 FQGNSA. The CDR3 extends over 14 amino acids.

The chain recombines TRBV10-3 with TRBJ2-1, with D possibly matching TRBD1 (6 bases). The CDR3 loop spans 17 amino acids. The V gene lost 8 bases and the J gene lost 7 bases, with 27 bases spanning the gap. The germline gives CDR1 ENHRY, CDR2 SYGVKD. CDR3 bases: TGTGCCATCCAAGAGCCAACAGGGCTTGAAACCAAGAATGAGCAGTTCTTC. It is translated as CAIQEPTGLETKNEQFF.

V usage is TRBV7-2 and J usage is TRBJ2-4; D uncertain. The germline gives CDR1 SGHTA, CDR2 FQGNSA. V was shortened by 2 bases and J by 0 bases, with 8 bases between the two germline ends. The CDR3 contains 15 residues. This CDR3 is CASSLYGLAKNIQYF. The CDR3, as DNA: TGTGCCAGCAGCTTATATGGTTTAGCCAAAAACATTCAGTACTTC.

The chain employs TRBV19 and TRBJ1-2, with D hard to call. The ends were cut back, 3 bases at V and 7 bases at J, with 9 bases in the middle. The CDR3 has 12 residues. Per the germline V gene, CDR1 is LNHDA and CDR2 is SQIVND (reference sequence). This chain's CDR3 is CASSIGSSGYTF. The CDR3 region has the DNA TGTGCCAGTAGTATTGGTTCCAGTGGCTACACCTTC. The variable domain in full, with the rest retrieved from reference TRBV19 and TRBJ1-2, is DGGITQSPKYLFRKEGQNVTLSCEQNLNHDAMYWYRQDPGQGLRLIYYSQIVNDFQKGDIAEGYSVSREKKESFPLTVTSAQKNPTAFYLCASSIGSSGYTFGSGTRLTVV.

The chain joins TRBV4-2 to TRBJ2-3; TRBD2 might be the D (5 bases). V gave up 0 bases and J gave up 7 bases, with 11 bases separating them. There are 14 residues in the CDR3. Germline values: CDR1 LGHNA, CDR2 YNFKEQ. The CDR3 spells CASSQELAGYTQYF. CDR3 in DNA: TGTGCCAGCAGCCAAGAACTCGCGGGTTATACGCAGTATTTT.